This passage covers 30 T cell receptor beta chains from one sample sequenced in a study of T cell changes during pregnancy in multiple sclerosis. Sequenced by immunoSEQ multiplex PCR; TCRdb stores in-frame clones only, minus some. The sample shows about 47,000 clones, over 75% of them seen only once. Sequencing was performed on CD8+ T cells from peripheral blood mononuclear cells, taken in the second trimester of pregnancy. Receptors originate from a female donor with multiple sclerosis, enrolled in a pregnancy study.

Note on this clone: One end of the junction varies from germline; a read error may be responsible. This chain joins TRBV6-4 and TRBJ1-1; D is ambiguous. This CDR3 spans 17 amino acids. Germline-derived CDR1 and CDR2 are MRHNA and SNTAGT. CDR3 in amino acids: CASRETSLGGSNTEAFF. DNA for the CDR3: TGTGCCAGCAGAGAAACTTCCCTGGGAGGCTCGAACACTGAAGCTTTTTTT.

This clone was observed a single time. The chain joins TRBV29-1 to TRBJ2-7, with D maybe TRBD1 (6 bases). V was pared by 8 bases and J by 0 bases, with 11 bases between. This CDR3 comprises 12 residues. CDR1 and CDR2 from the germline V gene are SQVTM and ANQGSEA. The CDR3 spells CSIRDNSYEQYF. In DNA, the CDR3 is TGCAGCATCCGGGACAACTCCTACGAGCAGTACTTC.

The sample holds one count of this clone. This chain links TRBV5-6 with TRBJ2-7; 9 positions agree with TRBD2. Unmatched junction bases numbered 7, after V lost 3 bases and J lost 6 bases. The CDR3 covers 14 residues. Germline values: CDR1 SGHDT, CDR2 YYEEEE. CDR3 loop: CASSSAGGPFEQYF. As DNA, the CDR3 is TGTGCCAGCAGCTCTGCGGGAGGGCCTTTCGAGCAGTACTTC.

V and J are TRBV18 and TRBJ1-1; 9 positions match TRBD1. The V gene end was trimmed by 4 bases and the J gene end by 5 bases; junction bases not matched to a gene: 14. The V gene's germline CDR1 is KGHSH and CDR2 LQKENI. This CDR3 comprises 17 residues. CDR3 in amino acids: CASSLDRGEASWTEAFF. The CDR3 DNA is TGTGCCAGCTCACTCGACAGGGGGGAGGCGTCGTGGACTGAAGCTTTCTTT.

The V call is TRBV10-1, the J call TRBJ1-5, with 10 nucleotides matching TRBD1. Unmatched junction bases numbered 4, after V lost 6 bases and J lost 5 bases. Germline values: CDR1 WNHNN, CDR2 SYGVQD (reference sequence). This CDR3 is built from 14 residues. CDR3 in DNA: TGCGCCAGCAGGCGGGACAGGGGTTATCAGCCCCAGCATTTT. The encoded protein is CASRRDRGYQPQHF.

This clone was seen a few times. This chain joins TRBV6-5 and TRBJ2-3; 7 bases match TRBD2. V lost 8 bases to trimming and J lost 2 bases; unmatched junction nucleotides: 10. Per germline, CDR1 MNHEY and CDR2 SVGAGI. This CDR3 has 15 residues. The CDR3 loop reads CASLPGGGLTDTQYF. For the CDR3, the DNA is TGTGCCAGCTTACCCGGCGGGGGACTCACAGATACGCAGTATTTT.

CDR3 coding DNA: TGCAGCGCCGACAGACAGGGGTTTGGTGGCTACACCTTC. The encoded protein is CSADRQGFGGYTF. The genes are TRBV29-1 and TRBJ1-2; 8 bases fit TRBD1. V gave up 7 bases and J gave up 7 bases; unmatched junction bases: 11. This CDR3 region has 13 residues. Germline CDR1 SQVTM, CDR2 ANQGSEA.

V usage is TRBV4-1 and J usage is TRBJ2-3, with 12 bases identical to TRBD2. Germline V gene data show CDR1 as MGHRA and CDR2 as YSYEKL. The CDR3 totals 20 residues. Trimming took 1 base from V and 6 from J; bases not matched to a gene: 17. CDR3 nucleotide sequence: TGCGCCAGCAGCCAAGTGGCGTCGGGCGCTAGCGGGGGGGCAGGGGATACGCAGTATTTT. Translation gives CASSQVASGASGGAGDTQYF.

V and J are TRBV19 and TRBJ1-2, with TRBD1 matching 8 bases. CDR1 LNHDA and CDR2 SQIVND come from the germline V gene (reference sequence). V trimming: 6 bases; J trimming: 6 bases; junction bases outside the gene matches: 6. This CDR3 has 13 residues. CDR3 residues: CASSPSGGDGYTF. The CDR3 DNA reads as TGTGCCAGTAGCCCCTCAGGGGGCGATGGCTACACCTTC. The variable domain in full, with the rest retrieved from reference TRBV19 and TRBJ1-2, is DGGITQSPKYLFRKEGQNVTLSCEQNLNHDAMYWYRQDPGQGLRLIYYSQIVNDFQKGDIAEGYSVSREKKESFPLTVTSAQKNPTAFYLCASSPSGGDGYTFGSGTRLTVV.

This clone was counted once. The chain employs TRBV14 and TRBJ2-5, with D possibly TRBD1 on 6 matching bases. The CDR3 covers 15 residues. Germline-derived CDR1 and CDR2 are SGHDN and FVKESK. V dropped 4 bases and J dropped 5 bases, with 17 bases sitting between them. The DNA for the CDR3 is TGTGCCAGCAGCCCGCCAGGGGCTGGGTGGGAGACCCAGTACTTC. The encoded protein is CASSPPGAGWETQYF.

The chain carries TRBV4-1 and TRBJ2-5, with 15 bases that match TRBD2. From germline, CDR1 is MGHRA and CDR2 YSYEKL. CDR3 size: 16 residues. Trimming cost V 3 bases and J 1 base; bases outside gene matches: 0. The CDR3 reads CASSQGLAGGQETQYF. CDR3 nucleotides: TGCGCCAGCAGCCAGGGACTAGCGGGGGGCCAAGAGACCCAGTACTTC.

This chain links TRBV9 with TRBJ2-7, with 7 bases that match TRBD1. The CDR3 is made up of 13 amino acids. Germline V gives CDR1 SGDLS, CDR2 YYNGEE. J gave up 6 bases and V 0 bases, and 3 bases lay outside the gene matches. CDR3 DNA sequence: TGTGCCAGCAGCGTAGGGGGACAGACCGAGCAGTACTTC. Translation gives CASSVGGQTEQYF.

The chain joins TRBV15 to TRBJ2-1, with 10 bases lining up with TRBD2. Per the germline V gene, CDR1 is LNHNV and CDR2 is YYDKDF (reference sequence). The CDR3 extends over 17 amino acids. The trim removed 0 bases at V and 3 bases at J, leaving 5 bases unmatched. The CDR3 sequence is CATSREPGLADYNEQFF. DNA of the CDR3: TGTGCCACCAGCAGAGAACCCGGACTAGCGGACTACAATGAGCAGTTCTTC.

The chain links TRBV7-6 to TRBJ2-2, with 8 bases lining up with TRBD2. Losses at the gene ends were 2 bases for V and 4 bases for J; bases not matched to a gene: 9. Per germline, CDR1 SGHVS and CDR2 FNYEAQ. CDR3 size: 17 residues. As DNA, the CDR3 is TGTGCCAGCAGCTTACCCCCCGGGACTAGTACCACCGGGGAGCTGTTTTTT. It yields the protein CASSLPPGTSTTGELFF.

This clone appeared a few times. This chain's CDR3 is CASSFGGTEAFF. CDR3 nucleotide sequence: TGTGCCAGCAGCTTCGGCGGCACTGAAGCTTTCTTT. The chain uses TRBV11-2 and TRBJ1-1; D ambiguous. V shed 3 bases and J shed 4 bases, with 6 bases lying between them. Germline V CDR1 and CDR2: SGHAT, FQNNGV. This CDR3 region has 12 residues.

The chain is built from TRBV7-9 and TRBJ2-7; no firm D call. The CDR3 extends over 13 amino acids. The V end lost 2 bases, the J end lost 0 bases, and 5 bases lay between the germline ends. The V gene's germline CDR1 is SEHNR and CDR2 FQNEAQ (reference sequence). The CDR3 loop is CASSLSSSYEQYF. The CDR3 DNA reads as TGTGCCAGCAGCTTATCTAGCTCCTACGAGCAGTACTTC.

The chain combines TRBV27 with TRBJ1-2; weak D call: TRBD1 (5 bases). Germline V CDR1 and CDR2: MNHEY, SMNVEV (reference sequence). The CDR3 sequence is 14 residues long. Trimming removed 10 bases from V and 8 bases from J, with 23 bases in between. CDR3 residues: CATQPKGQVYGYTF. CDR3 nucleotides: TGTGCCACTCAACCTAAGGGGCAGGTTTACGGCTACACCTTC.

The chain combines TRBV11-3 with TRBJ2-5; 11 nucleotides match TRBD1. Germline values: CDR1 SGHNT, CDR2 YENEEA. The junction had 9 bases not matched to a gene; V was cut back by 4 bases and J by 5 bases. This CDR3 is built from 16 residues. CDR3 sequence reads: CASSSRTGGFGETQYF. CDR3 in DNA: TGTGCCAGCAGCTCTCGGACAGGGGGCTTTGGGGAGACCCAGTACTTC.

The V and J genes are TRBV28 and TRBJ2-3, with 8 bases matching TRBD2. Germline V gene sequence: CDR1 MDHEN, CDR2 SYDVKM. J gave up 1 base and V 0 bases, and 3 bases lay outside the gene matches. The length of the CDR3 is 16 residues. This chain's CDR3 is CASSLWAGGGTDTQYF. The CDR3 nucleotides read TGTGCCAGCAGTTTATGGGCCGGGGGGGGCACAGATACGCAGTATTTT.

The chain employs TRBV2 and TRBJ1-5; no definite D call. Trimming took off 2 bases at V and 2 bases at J, with 19 bases between the two ends. This CDR3 has 18 amino acids. Per germline, CDR1 SNHLY and CDR2 FYNNEI. As DNA, the CDR3 is TGTGCCAGCAGTGAACGGTACCCGACCATTGGAGGCAATCAGCCCCAGCATTTT. It is translated as CASSERYPTIGGNQPQHF.

The CDR3 coding sequence is TGTGCCAGCACTAAGGACAGCCCTATGAACACTGAAGCTTTCTTT. Its translation is CASTKDSPMNTEAFF. The genes are TRBV6-1 and TRBJ1-1; D possibly corresponds to TRBD1 (6 bases). Germline assignment: CDR1 MNHNS and CDR2 SASEGT. V was cut by 7 bases and J by 0 bases, with 15 bases left in between. This CDR3 has 15 residues.

This chain joins TRBV10-3 and TRBJ2-2; D remains ambiguous. CDR1 and CDR2 (germline): ENHRY, SYGVKD. The CDR3 totals 13 residues. Trimming shortened V by 6 bases and J by 7 bases, and 12 bases separated the two germline ends. The CDR3 is CAIRDMVVGELFF. CDR3 nucleotide sequence: TGTGCCATCAGAGACATGGTAGTCGGGGAGCTGTTTTTT.

J is TRBJ1-5 and V is TRBV18, with D perhaps matching TRBD1 (6 bases). From germline, CDR1 is KGHSH and CDR2 LQKENI. The V gene lost 4 bases and the J gene lost 0 bases, with 13 bases spanning the gap. The CDR3 has 16 residues. The CDR3 nucleotides are TGTGCCAGCTCACGAGGGGGGGGACGTAGCAATCAGCCCCAGCATTTT. Its translation: CASSRGGGRSNQPQHF. The complete variable domain, with remaining parts taken from reference TRBV18 and TRBJ1-5, reads NAGVMQNPRHLVRRRGQEARLRCSPMKGHSHVYWYRQLPEEGLKFMVYLQKENIIDESGMPKERFSAEFPKEGPSILRIQQVVRGDSAAYFCASSRGGGRSNQPQHFGDGTRLSIL.

This chain connects TRBV6-6 to TRBJ2-5, with TRBD2 identical over 9 bases. The CDR3 has 13 amino acids. The V and J ends lost 5 bases and 7 bases, in that order; junction bases with no gene match: 5. Germline CDR1 reads MNHNY; CDR2 reads SVGAGI (reference sequence). In DNA, the CDR3 is TGTGCCAGCAGTCCGCGGGGGGGCGGGACCCAGTACTTC. Translation gives CASSPRGGGTQYF.

V is TRBV19 and J is TRBJ2-7; 9 bases map to TRBD1. Germline V gene data show CDR1 as LNHDA and CDR2 as SQIVND (reference sequence). The CDR3 runs 15 residues. V dropped 3 bases and J dropped 5; count of bases not matched to a gene: 8. CDR3 protein: CASSISGTGNHEQYF. CDR3 sequence (DNA): TGTGCCAGTAGTATCTCCGGGACAGGGAATCACGAGCAGTACTTC. The full variable domain, rest sourced from reference TRBV19 and TRBJ2-7, is DGGITQSPKYLFRKEGQNVTLSCEQNLNHDAMYWYRQDPGQGLRLIYYSQIVNDFQKGDIAEGYSVSREKKESFPLTVTSAQKNPTAFYLCASSISGTGNHEQYFGPGTRLTVT.

The sample holds one count of this clone. This CDR3 reads CATSRDLGPREQFF. DNA for the CDR3: TGTGCCACCAGCAGAGATTTGGGGCCTCGGGAGCAGTTCTTC. V is TRBV15 and J is TRBJ2-1; TRBD1 is a possible D gene (5 bases). Trimming took off 0 bases at V and 10 bases at J, with 13 bases between the two ends. Germline values: CDR1 LNHNV, CDR2 YYDKDF (reference sequence). The CDR3 is 14 amino acids. The full variable domain, in which reference TRBV15 and TRBJ2-1 provide the parts outside the CDR3, is DAMVIQNPRYQVTQFGKPVTLSCSQTLNHNVMYWYQQKSSQAPKLLFHYYDKDFNNEADTPDNFQSRRPNTSFCFLDIRSPGLGDTAMYLCATSRDLGPREQFFGPGTRLTVL.

This clone was recorded many times. J is TRBJ2-7 and V is TRBV7-3; maybe TRBD2 (7 bases). Germline-derived CDR1 and CDR2 are SGHTA and FQGTGA. Trimming left V 5 bases short and J 3 bases short, with 17 bases between. The CDR3 is 15 amino acids. The CDR3 is CASSEGVGEGYEQYF. The CDR3 coding sequence is TGTGCCAGCAGCGAGGGGGTTGGGGAGGGCTACGAGCAGTACTTC.

The chain links TRBV4-1 to TRBJ2-3; 8 bases match TRBD1. CDR1 and CDR2 (germline): MGHRA, YSYEKL. The CDR3 length is 16 residues. Trimming at V came to 7 bases and at J to 6 bases, leaving 15 bases not matched to a gene. CDR3 sequence: CASNGQGDPQWDTQYF. The DNA of the CDR3 is TGCGCCAGCAATGGACAGGGCGATCCCCAATGGGATACGCAGTATTTT.

The chain combines TRBV2 with TRBJ1-1; no clear D. Germline loops: CDR1 SNHLY, CDR2 FYNNEI. V was clipped by 7 bases and J by 6 bases, with 6 bases between them. The length of the CDR3 is 10 residues. The CDR3 reads CASMASEAFF. CDR3 nucleotide sequence: TGTGCCAGCATGGCTTCTGAAGCTTTCTTT. The variable domain in full, with the rest retrieved from reference TRBV2 and TRBJ1-1, is EPEVTQTPSHQVTQMGQEVILRCVPISNHLYFYWYRQILGQKVEFLVSFYNNEISEKSEIFDDQFSVERPDGSNFTLKIRSTKLEDSAMYFCASMASEAFFGQGTRLTVV.

This clone is judged medium-sized. Other nucleotide sequences from this sample produce the same CDR3. The rearrangement uses TRBV6-4 and TRBJ2-1; TRBD2 matches 11 bases. Germline V gene sequence: CDR1 MRHNA, CDR2 SNTAGT. Trimming removed 0 bases from V and 6 bases from J; junction bases left unmatched: 1. CDR3 size: 15 residues. DNA for the CDR3: TGTGCCAGCAGTGACTCTAGCGGGGGGGCCAATGAGCAGTTCTTC. As protein: CASSDSSGGANEQFF.